These 9 T cell receptor beta chains were all obtained from the same sample, sequenced in a study of regulatory T cells in long-lasting Graves disease. Documented time point: persistent/refractory GD, antithyroid drugs over 5 years with positive TRAb. PBMC-extracted RNA yielded the TCR library. Building of the TCR beta libraries involved iRepertoire HTBI primers and Arm-PCR of CDR3 regions. TCRdb ran MiXCR on the multiplex PCR reads and lists one entry per CDR3 protein. This sample has more than 300,000 distinct CDR3 sequences, with roughly 25% found just once. The sequences come from peripheral blood mononuclear cells (PBMCs), collected when the disease was refractory, from a patient treated with antithyroid drugs. The receptor set was obtained from a woman between 40 and 55 years old with Graves disease.

This clonotype was seen many times. The chain combines TRBV24-1 with TRBJ2-2; D uncertain. The V end lost 9 bases, the J end lost 5 bases, and 3 bases lay between the germline ends. This CDR3 region has 10 residues. The germline V gene has CDR1 KGHDR and CDR2 SFDVKD. The CDR3 DNA reads as TGTGCCACCGGGACCGGGGAGCTGTTTTTT. Translation: CATGTGELFF.

This clonotype occurred many times. The genes are TRBV12-3 or TRBV12-4 and TRBJ2-7, with D possibly matching TRBD2 (5 bases). The V and J ends lost 5 bases and 3 bases respectively, with 11 bases between them. The CDR3 extends over 13 amino acids. CDR3 sequence (DNA): TGTGCCAGCAGTATAAGCCGGGACTACGAGCAGTACTTC. Its protein is CASSISRDYEQYF.

The chain has TRBV12-3 or TRBV12-4 and TRBJ1-2; 8 bases fit TRBD1. This CDR3 contains 17 residues. The V segment lost 4 bases and the J segment 7 bases; nucleotides outside the gene matches: 17. The CDR3 region has the DNA TGTGCCAGCAGTTACCTTGGGGGGGCAGGGGGCAAATCTGGCTACACCTTC. It is translated as CASSYLGGAGGKSGYTF.

V is TRBV29-1 and J is TRBJ2-7, with D unclear. CDR3 size: 12 residues. CDR1 SQVTM and CDR2 ANQGSEA come from the germline V gene. The V and J ends lost 2 bases and 2 bases respectively, with 7 bases between them. This CDR3 reads CSVERDTYEQYF. CDR3 DNA sequence: TGCAGCGTTGAAAGAGACACCTACGAGCAGTACTTC.

At least ten counts were recorded for this clonotype. The rearrangement uses TRBV20-1 and TRBJ2-5; 9 nucleotides match TRBD2. Germline V gene data show CDR1 as DFQATT and CDR2 as SNEGSKA (reference sequence). The ends lost 5 bases at V and 9 bases at J; junction bases unmatched: 7. The CDR3 contains 12 residues. The CDR3 loop reads CSACLAGWSQYF. The CDR3 nucleotides are TGCAGTGCTTGTCTAGCGGGATGGTCCCAGTACTTC.

The chain has TRBV28 and TRBJ1-3; no firm D call. The germline V gene has CDR1 MDHEN and CDR2 SYDVKM. V shed 5 bases and J shed 4 bases, with 12 bases lying between them. The CDR3 covers 14 residues. This chain's CDR3 is CASSEALGGNTIYF. CDR3 in DNA: TGTGCCAGCAGTGAGGCTTTGGGAGGAAACACCATATATTTT.

This clonotype was seen at least ten times. This chain uses TRBV3-1 with TRBJ2-5, with D possibly being TRBD1 (5 bases). Germline V gives CDR1 LGHDT, CDR2 YNNKEL (reference sequence). The CDR3 has 15 residues. V lost 0 bases, J lost 2 bases, and 10 bases lay in between. The CDR3, as DNA: TGTGCCAGCAGCCAAGATATGCGGACACAAGAGACCCAGTACTTC. It is translated as CASSQDMRTQETQYF.

This clonotype was picked up many times. The V and J genes are TRBV28 and TRBJ1-1, with D possibly TRBD1 on 5 matching bases. Germline loops: CDR1 MDHEN, CDR2 SYDVKM. The CDR3 consists of 17 residues. Trimming took 1 base from V and 5 from J, leaving 20 bases between them. Here the CDR3 reads CASSLSRVRTRRTEAFF. The CDR3 nucleotides are TGTGCCAGCAGTTTATCCAGGGTGCGAACCCGGCGGACTGAAGCTTTCTTT.

In this sample, this clonotype turned up a few times. The CDR3 protein is CASSQQGEETQYF. CDR3 DNA sequence: TGCGCCAGCAGCCAACAGGGGGAAGAGACCCAGTACTTC. This chain uses TRBV4-1 with TRBJ2-5; 7 nucleotides match TRBD1. This CDR3 comprises 13 residues. J gave up 3 bases and V 2 bases, and 0 bases lay outside the gene matches. Looked up from germline, CDR1 is MGHRA and CDR2 is YSYEKL.